The 32 T cell receptor beta chains given below trace back to one sample, sequenced in a study of blood T cells in healthy people across ages. Next came a second PCR, run for about 7 to 12 cycles, which used a sample-barcoded 5' primer along with a J-beta primer mix. TCRdb ran MiXCR on the 5' RACE reads and lists one entry per CDR3 protein. The sample shows 1.5 million to 2 million distinct CDR3 sequences, 28% of them seen only once. Sequencing was performed on blood. The source of these receptors is a woman aged 25-40 years in good health.

There are many counts of this clonotype. The V and J genes are TRBV7-3 and TRBJ1-2; D ambiguous. Germline lookup yields CDR1 SGHTA and CDR2 FQGTGA. The V end was cut by 2 bases, the J end by 3 bases, with 13 bases between. The length of the CDR3 is 15 residues. The CDR3 DNA follows: TGTGCCAGCAGCTTATCATCGGGCTACGACTATGGCTACACCTTC. This gives the protein CASSLSSGYDYGYTF.

This clonotype was seen more than once but under ten times. The chain uses TRBV12-5 and TRBJ2-1; a weak D match, TRBD1 (6 bases). This CDR3 has 15 amino acids. Trimming shortened V by 4 bases and J by 3 bases, and 13 bases separated the two germline ends. Germline CDR1 and CDR2: LGHNT and FRNRAP. The CDR3 coding sequence is TGTGCTAGTGGTTCGGCGGACAGAATCTACAATGAGCAGTTCTTC. Its protein product is CASGSADRIYNEQFF.

J is TRBJ2-7 and V is TRBV5-5; a possible D gene is TRBD2 (5 bases). Germline V gene sequence: CDR1 SGHKS, CDR2 YYEKEE (reference sequence). V lost 7 bases and J lost 0, with 8 bases in between. The CDR3 consists of 12 residues. The CDR3 sequence: CASLLVSYEQYF. The CDR3 DNA follows: TGTGCCAGCTTACTAGTCTCCTACGAGCAGTACTTC.

Of note for this clonotype: Germline and junction disagree at one end, which may indicate a read error. This chain connects TRBV29-1 to TRBJ2-3; D unresolved. Germline V gene lookup returns CDR1 SQVTM and CDR2 ANQGSEA. This CDR3 has 16 amino acids. The CDR3: CNVEDLMGSPGRTQYF. The CDR3, as DNA: TGCAACGTTGAAGATCTTATGGGTAGTCCAGGTAGGACGCAGTATTTT.

This sequence joins TRBV29-1 and TRBJ1-4; D is unresolved. CDR3 length: 12 amino acids. Trimming stripped 5 bases from V and 6 bases from J, with 10 bases between. In germline, CDR1 is SQVTM, CDR2 ANQGSEA. The CDR3 DNA sequence: TGCAGCGTTCGGGCGGATTATGAAAAACTGTTTTTT. This codes for CSVRADYEKLFF.

The chain has TRBV7-9 and TRBJ2-4; no clear D gene. The DNA end is a closer match to TRBJ2-7, so the J assignment may be wrong. The CDR3 has 16 amino acids. Per germline, CDR1 SEHNR and CDR2 FQNEAQ (reference sequence). CDR3 amino acids: CASSLKVAGRSYEQYF. In DNA form, the CDR3 reads TGTGCCAGCAGCTTAAAGGTGGCAGGAAGGTCCTACGAGCAGTACTTC.

A few counts support this clonotype. The chain carries TRBV18 and TRBJ2-1; perhaps TRBD2 as D (6 bases). Germline V lookup: CDR1 KGHSH, CDR2 LQKENI. Between the trimmed V and J ends, which lost 3 bases and 0 bases, there was a span of 15 bases. The CDR3 contains 17 residues. The CDR3 DNA follows: TGTGCCAGCTCACCGTCGACTAGTTACAGCTCCTACAATGAGCAGTTCTTC. As protein: CASSPSTSYSSYNEQFF.

The rearrangement uses TRBV7-9 and TRBJ2-5; 13 bases align to TRBD2. V gave up 3 bases and J gave up 4 bases; unmatched junction bases: 2. Germline V lookup: CDR1 SEHNR, CDR2 FQNEAQ (reference sequence). This CDR3 is 15 amino acids long. In nucleotides, the CDR3 is TGTGCCAGCAGCTTCTGGACTAGCGGGGGAGAGACCCAGTACTTC. As protein: CASSFWTSGGETQYF.

For this clonotype: A read error may produce the germline difference seen at one junction end. The genes are TRBV2 and TRBJ1-1; D uncertain. Germline-derived CDR1 and CDR2 are SNHLY and FYNNEI. The CDR3 loop spans 15 amino acids. As DNA, the CDR3 is TGCGCCAGCAGGAACCGGCATTTAATGAACACTGAAGCTTTCTTT. It codes for CASRNRHLMNTEAFF. Full variable domain (remainder filled in from reference TRBV2 and TRBJ1-1): EPEVTQTPSHQVTQMGQEVILRCVPISNHLYFYWYRQILGQKVEFLVSFYNNEISEKSEIFDDQFSVERPDGSNFTLKIRSTKLEDSAMYFCASRNRHLMNTEAFFGQGTRLTVV.

Ten or more counts support this clonotype. The chain couples TRBV20-1 to TRBJ2-7; no definite D call. CDR3 length: 12 amino acids. V shed 7 bases and J shed 6 bases, with 16 bases lying between them. CDR1 and CDR2 from the germline V gene are DFQATT and SNEGSKA (reference sequence). The CDR3 DNA follows: TGCAGTGTCAAGAGGCTCACAGCCGAGCAGTACTTC. Translating gives CSVKRLTAEQYF.

Notes on this clonotype: The CDR3 end shows no conserved phenylalanine or tryptophan, and so a read error is likely. The chain combines TRBV10-3 with TRBJ2-1, with TRBD2 matching over 13 bases. CDR1 is ENHRY, CDR2 SYGVKD, per germline. Germline trimming cut 4 bases from V and 6 bases from J; bases unmatched to any gene: 9. The CDR3 is made up of 17 amino acids. In nucleotides, the CDR3 is TGTGCCATCAGTGGATGGACTAGCGGGAGAGGAGGCAATGAGCAGTTCGTC. Protein: CAISGWTSGRGGNEQFV.

This clonotype showed up many times. This chain connects TRBV20-1 to TRBJ2-7; 7 nucleotides agree with TRBD1. Germline CDR1 is DFQATT and CDR2 is SNEGSKA (reference sequence). The CDR3 is made up of 14 amino acids. The junction had 5 bases not matched to a gene; V was cut back by 0 bases and J by 3 bases. The CDR3 bases are TGCAGTGCTAGAGATTGGACAGGCAGCTACGAGCAGTACTTC. It codes for CSARDWTGSYEQYF.

The V gene is TRBV6-5, the J gene TRBJ2-3; 7 bases align to TRBD1. Germline V gene data show CDR1 as MNHEY and CDR2 as SVGAGI. The CDR3 is 14 residues long. V lost 4 bases to trimming and J lost 4 bases; unmatched junction nucleotides: 5. The CDR3 sequence is CASSFRGSADTQYF. DNA for the CDR3: TGTGCCAGCAGTTTCAGGGGGTCCGCAGATACGCAGTATTTT.

This clonotype showed up just a few times. The J gene is TRBJ1-5, the V gene TRBV2; possibly TRBD1 for D (6 bases). The V gene lost 1 base and the J gene lost 7 bases, with 11 bases spanning the gap. CDR3 length: 14 residues. CDR1 is SNHLY and CDR2 is FYNNEI in the germline V gene. The CDR3 loop reads CASSEVGRGQPQHF. CDR3 in DNA: TGTGCCAGCAGTGAAGTTGGCAGGGGCCAGCCCCAGCATTTT.

This clonotype was counted many times. The chain recombines TRBV5-1 with TRBJ2-2; 10 nucleotides agree with TRBD2. Germline CDR1 and CDR2: SGHRS and YFSETQ. This CDR3 has 16 amino acids. The V gene end was trimmed by 2 bases and the J gene end by 0 bases; junction bases not matched to a gene: 1. CDR3 residues: CASSFTSGTNTGELFF. The CDR3 nucleotides are TGCGCCAGCAGCTTCACTAGCGGGACGAACACCGGGGAGCTGTTTTTT.

Concerning this clonotype itself: A much larger clonotype is one base distant, so this may be a read error. This chain joins TRBV9 and TRBJ1-2, with 7 bases lining up with TRBD1. The CDR3 extends over 15 amino acids. Germline-derived CDR1 and CDR2 are SGDLS and YYNGEE. This CDR3 reads CASSGGRTGYSGCTF. The CDR3 nucleotides read TGTGCCAGCAGCGGGGGCAGGACAGGCTACTCTGGCTGCACCTTC.

This clonotype has just a few counts. This chain connects TRBV9 to TRBJ2-1; perhaps D is TRBD1 or TRBD2 (6 bases each). The CDR3 is 17 residues long. Germline V lookup: CDR1 SGDLS, CDR2 YYNGEE. Trimming cost V 2 bases and J 0 bases, with 15 bases left between them. CDR3: CASSVRGAPSSYNEQFF. CDR3 in DNA: TGTGCCAGCAGCGTGAGGGGGGCACCATCCTCCTACAATGAGCAGTTCTTC. Supplemented by reference TRBV9 and TRBJ2-1, the full variable domain reads DSGVTQTPKHLITATGQRVTLRCSPRSGDLSVYWYQQSLDQGLQFLIQYYNGEERAKGNILERFSAQQFPDLHSELNLSSLELGDSALYFCASSVRGAPSSYNEQFFGPGTRLTVL.

The chain links TRBV18 to TRBJ1-3; weak D call: TRBD1 (6 bases). CDR1 and CDR2 (germline): KGHSH, LQKENI. V lost 3 bases, J lost 0 bases, and 12 bases lay in between. The CDR3 loop spans 16 amino acids. The CDR3 protein is CASSPSGTSSGNTIYF. In nucleotides, the CDR3 is TGTGCCAGCTCACCCTCGGGGACAAGCTCTGGAAACACCATATATTTT.

This clonotype has a count of ten or more. This chain joins TRBV20-1 and TRBJ2-7; D tentatively fits TRBD1 or TRBD2 (6 bases each). Germline V gene lookup returns CDR1 DFQATT and CDR2 SNEGSKA (reference sequence). This CDR3 has 12 amino acids. Here the CDR3 DNA reads TGCAGCAAAAGGGGGGCCTCCTACGAGCAGTACTTC. Translated, it gives CSKRGASYEQYF.

This clonotype has just one count. This may arise from a read error, as a much more abundant clone is one base away. V gene TRBV7-8 combines with J gene TRBJ2-1; D unclear. Germline CDR1 reads SGHVS; CDR2 reads FQNEAQ. V lost 1 base and J lost 5, with 9 bases in between. The CDR3 is 14 amino acids. CDR3 in amino acids: CASSLGVPNNEQFF. CDR3 bases: TGTGCCAGCAGCTTAGGAGTGCCGAACAATGAGCAGTTCTTC.

The chain employs TRBV10-2 and TRBJ1-1, with a tentative D call TRBD1 (6 bases). This CDR3 spans 15 amino acids. In germline, CDR1 is WSHSY, CDR2 SAAADI. V was cut by 3 bases and J by 4 bases, with 15 bases left in between. CDR3 DNA: TGCGCCAGCAGTGATTCGGACCGCAGGGGCACTGAAGCTTTCTTT. It is translated as CASSDSDRRGTEAFF.

The chain has TRBV6-6 and TRBJ2-1; no clear D. From germline, CDR1 is MNHNY and CDR2 SVGAGI (reference sequence). The CDR3 consists of 17 residues. V dropped 10 bases and J dropped 0 bases, with 22 bases sitting between them. CDR3 DNA: TGTGCCACCCAAACTGGGGAAGTCCTTTACTCCTACAATGAGCAGTTCTTC. This encodes CATQTGEVLYSYNEQFF.

The chain recombines TRBV7-6 with TRBJ2-3; D ambiguous. The CDR3 has 14 amino acids. Trimming left V 3 bases short and J 4 bases short, with 11 bases between. Germline-derived CDR1 and CDR2 are SGHVS and FNYEAQ. The DNA of the CDR3 is TGTGCCAGCAGCTTTGGGCTTCTTCCAGATACGCAGTATTTT. Translated: CASSFGLLPDTQYF.

In the case of this clonotype: Given a much more abundant clone one base away, this may be a read error. The chain carries TRBV5-1 and TRBJ2-1; perhaps TRBD2 as D (5 bases). From germline, CDR1 is SGHRS and CDR2 YFSETQ. The CDR3 sequence is 16 residues long. CDR3 coding DNA: TGCGCCAGCAGCTGGACGGAGGTTAGCTCCTACAGTGAGCAGTTCTTC. Amino acids: CASSWTEVSSYSEQFF.

As regards this clonotype: Relative to the germline gene, one junction end is altered; a read error may explain this. The chain carries TRBV5-1 and TRBJ2-5; perhaps TRBD1 as D (6 bases). CDR1 is SGHRS, CDR2 YFSETQ, per germline. The CDR3 covers 13 residues. CDR3 DNA sequence: TGCGCCAGCAAGGGGGTAATTGCGGAGACCCGGTACTTC. This sequence encodes CASKGVIAETRYF.

The gene calls are TRBV7-2 and TRBJ2-4; 11 nucleotides agree with TRBD2. The end of the DNA aligns better with TRBJ2-7, so the J call may be wrong. Looked up from germline, CDR1 is SGHTA and CDR2 is FQGNSA. CDR3 length equals 15 residues. In nucleotides, the CDR3 is TGTGCCAGCAGCTTTAGCGGGAGGGCCTCAAACGAGCAGTACTTC. It encodes CASSFSGRASNEQYF.

At least ten counts were recorded for this clonotype. The rearrangement links TRBV5-1 to TRBJ2-7, with TRBD1 matching 9 bases. The V and J ends lost 6 bases and 0 bases, in that order; junction bases with no gene match: 7. This CDR3 is 15 amino acids long. Germline V lookup: CDR1 SGHRS, CDR2 YFSETQ. CDR3 DNA: TGCGCCAGCAATGTGGGGGGACAGGGCTCCTACGAGCAGTACTTC. Amino acids: CASNVGGQGSYEQYF.

This clonotype has a handful of counts. This rearrangement joins TRBV18 to TRBJ2-1, with TRBD2 as a possible D gene (5 bases). The CDR3 consists of 15 residues. The ends were cut back, 2 bases at V and 9 bases at J, with 17 bases in the middle. CDR1 and CDR2 from the germline V gene are KGHSH and LQKENI. The CDR3 sequence: CASSPGKRSVGEQFF. CDR3 sequence (DNA): TGTGCCAGCTCACCAGGGAAGCGGAGTGTCGGTGAGCAGTTCTTC.

The DNA for the CDR3 is TGTGCCAGCACCCTGACCGGGACAGTCTCCTACAATGAGCAGTTCTTC. Its translation: CASTLTGTVSYNEQFF. The chain combines TRBV7-2 with TRBJ2-1, with 7 positions matching TRBD1. Per germline, CDR1 SGHTA and CDR2 FQGNSA. CDR3 length: 16 amino acids. The V and J ends lost 7 bases and 0 bases, in that order; junction bases with no gene match: 9.

This clonotype was observed once. V gene TRBV6-1 combines with J gene TRBJ2-1, with 9 bases lining up with TRBD2. The germline gives CDR1 MNHNS, CDR2 SASEGT. Trimming cost V 6 bases and J 10 bases; bases outside gene matches: 10. The CDR3 spans 14 residues. The CDR3 DNA is TGTGCCAGCAGGGCGGGGGGGACCGTTTCGGAGCAGTTCTTC. This sequence encodes CASRAGGTVSEQFF.

This clonotype was counted a single time. The CDR3 is CATREGGSTDAQYF. In DNA form, the CDR3 reads TGTGCCACCCGCGAAGGGGGGAGCACGGATGCGCAGTATTTT. The chain has TRBV12-3 or TRBV12-4 and TRBJ2-3; the D call may be TRBD1 or TRBD2 (6 bases each). The CDR3 is made up of 14 amino acids. V lost 10 bases and J 10 bases, leaving 24 bases between the germline ends.

The rearrangement joins TRBV7-3 to TRBJ2-1; TRBD2 aligns across 8 bases. Germline CDR1 reads SGHTA; CDR2 reads FQGTGA. Germline trimming cut 5 bases from V and 8 bases from J; bases unmatched to any gene: 14. The CDR3 totals 16 residues. For the CDR3, the DNA is TGTGCCAGCAGCCCCCGACGGATCGGGGGGGGTGATGAGCAGTTCTTC. Its protein product is CASSPRRIGGGDEQFF. The whole variable domain, filled in from reference TRBV7-3 and TRBJ2-1, reads GAGVSQTPSNKVTEKGKYVELRCDPISGHTALYWYRQSLGQGPEFLIYFQGTGAADDSGLPNDRFFAVRPEGSVSTLKIQRTERGDSAVYLCASSPRRIGGGDEQFFGPGTRLTVL.